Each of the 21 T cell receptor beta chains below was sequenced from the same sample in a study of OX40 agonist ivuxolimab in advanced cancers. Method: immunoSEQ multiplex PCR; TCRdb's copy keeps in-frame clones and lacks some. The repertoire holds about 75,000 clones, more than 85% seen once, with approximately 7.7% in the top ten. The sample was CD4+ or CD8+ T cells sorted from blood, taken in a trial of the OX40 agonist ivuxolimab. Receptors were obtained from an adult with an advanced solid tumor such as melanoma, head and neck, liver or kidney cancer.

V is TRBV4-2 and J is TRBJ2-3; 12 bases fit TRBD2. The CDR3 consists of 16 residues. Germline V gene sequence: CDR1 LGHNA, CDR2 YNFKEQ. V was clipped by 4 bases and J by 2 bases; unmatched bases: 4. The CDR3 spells CASSPGLAGTTDTQYF. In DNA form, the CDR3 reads TGTGCCAGCAGCCCCGGACTAGCGGGGACCACAGATACGCAGTATTTT.

CDR3 sequence reads: CASSLGGASDKAFF. The CDR3 DNA follows: TGCGCCAGCAGCTTGGGGGGCGCGAGCGATAAAGCTTTCTTT. The chain links TRBV5-1 to TRBJ1-1; tentative D call: TRBD1 (5 bases). This CDR3 spans 14 amino acids. Trimming removed 0 bases from V and 9 bases from J, with 15 bases in between. CDR1 SGHRS and CDR2 YFSETQ come from the germline V gene.

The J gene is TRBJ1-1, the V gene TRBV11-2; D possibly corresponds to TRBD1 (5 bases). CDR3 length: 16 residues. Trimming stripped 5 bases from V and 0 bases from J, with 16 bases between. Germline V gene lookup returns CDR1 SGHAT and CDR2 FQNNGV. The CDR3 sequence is CASSNKSGTLNTEAFF. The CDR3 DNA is TGTGCCAGCAGCAATAAATCCGGGACGCTGAACACTGAAGCTTTCTTT. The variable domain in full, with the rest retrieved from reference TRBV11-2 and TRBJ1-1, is EAGVAQSPRYKIIEKRQSVAFWCNPISGHATLYWYQQILGQGPKLLIQFQNNGVVDDSQLPKDRFSAERLKGVDSTLKIQPAKLEDSAVYLCASSNKSGTLNTEAFFGQGTRLTVV.

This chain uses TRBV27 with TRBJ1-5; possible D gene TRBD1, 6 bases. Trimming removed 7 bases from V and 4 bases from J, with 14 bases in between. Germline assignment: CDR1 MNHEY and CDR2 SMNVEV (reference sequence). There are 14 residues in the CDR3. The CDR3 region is CASTPRGANQPQHF. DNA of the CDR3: TGTGCCAGCACCCCTAGGGGGGCGAATCAGCCCCAGCATTTT.

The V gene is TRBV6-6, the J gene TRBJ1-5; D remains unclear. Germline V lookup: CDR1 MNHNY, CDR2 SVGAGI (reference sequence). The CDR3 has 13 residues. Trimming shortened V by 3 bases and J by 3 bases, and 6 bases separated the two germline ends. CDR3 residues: CASSYPFNQPQHF. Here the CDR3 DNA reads TGTGCCAGCAGTTATCCCTTCAATCAGCCCCAGCATTTT.

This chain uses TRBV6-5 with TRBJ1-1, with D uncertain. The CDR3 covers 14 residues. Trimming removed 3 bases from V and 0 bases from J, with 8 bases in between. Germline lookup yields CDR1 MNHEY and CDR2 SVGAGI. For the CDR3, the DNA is TGTGCCAGCAGTTATCGAGGGATGAACACTGAAGCTTTCTTT. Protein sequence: CASSYRGMNTEAFF.

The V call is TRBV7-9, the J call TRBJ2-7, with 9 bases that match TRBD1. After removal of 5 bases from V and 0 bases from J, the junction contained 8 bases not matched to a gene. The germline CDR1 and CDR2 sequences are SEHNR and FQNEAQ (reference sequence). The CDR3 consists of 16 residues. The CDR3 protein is CASSPAGTGSSYEQYF. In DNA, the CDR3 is TGTGCCAGCAGCCCCGCCGGGACAGGGTCCTCCTACGAGCAGTACTTC.

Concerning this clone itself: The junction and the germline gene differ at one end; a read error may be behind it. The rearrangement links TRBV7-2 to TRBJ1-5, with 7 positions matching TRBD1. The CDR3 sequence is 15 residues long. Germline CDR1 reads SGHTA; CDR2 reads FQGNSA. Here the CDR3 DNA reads TGTGCCAGCAGCTTAGGGCGACAGGGCAACCAGCCCCAGCATTTT. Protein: CASSLGRQGNQPQHF.

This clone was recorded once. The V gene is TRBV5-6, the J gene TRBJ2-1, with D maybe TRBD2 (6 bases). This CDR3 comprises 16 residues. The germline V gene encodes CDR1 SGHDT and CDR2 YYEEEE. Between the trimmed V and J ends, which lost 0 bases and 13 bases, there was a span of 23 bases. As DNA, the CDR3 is TGTGCCAGCAGCTTGGGTAAAGGGAGGAGTTCGAGCGTTCAGTTCTTC. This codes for CASSLGKGRSSSVQFF.

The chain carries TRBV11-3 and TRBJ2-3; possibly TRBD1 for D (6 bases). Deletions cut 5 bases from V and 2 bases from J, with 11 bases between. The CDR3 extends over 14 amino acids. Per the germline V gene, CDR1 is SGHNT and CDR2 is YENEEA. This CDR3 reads CASSTTGTTDTQYF. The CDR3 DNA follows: TGTGCCAGCAGCACCACAGGGACCACAGATACGCAGTATTTT. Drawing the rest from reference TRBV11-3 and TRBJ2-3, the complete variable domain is EAGVVQSPRYKIIEKKQPVAFWCNPISGHNTLYWYLQNLGQGPELLIRYENEEAVDDSQLPKDRFSAERLKGVDSTLKIQPAELGDSAVYLCASSTTGTTDTQYFGPGTRLTVL.

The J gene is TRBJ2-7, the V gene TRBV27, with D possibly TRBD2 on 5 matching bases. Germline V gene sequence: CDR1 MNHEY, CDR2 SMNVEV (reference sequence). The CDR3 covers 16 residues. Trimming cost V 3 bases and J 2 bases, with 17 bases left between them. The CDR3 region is CASSLRERGRPYEQYF. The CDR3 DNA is TGTGCCAGCAGTTTGAGGGAGAGAGGGCGCCCCTACGAGCAGTACTTC.

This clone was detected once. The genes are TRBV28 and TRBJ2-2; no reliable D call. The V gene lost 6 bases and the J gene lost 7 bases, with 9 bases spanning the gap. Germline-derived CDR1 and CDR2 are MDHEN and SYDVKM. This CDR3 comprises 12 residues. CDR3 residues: CASRMGFGELFF. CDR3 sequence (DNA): TGTGCCAGCAGAATGGGATTCGGGGAGCTGTTTTTT. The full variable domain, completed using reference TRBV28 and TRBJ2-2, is DVKVTQSSRYLVKRTGEKVFLECVQDMDHENMFWYRQDPGLGLRLIYFSYDVKMKEKGDIPEGYSVSREKKERFSLILESASTNQTSMYLCASRMGFGELFFGEGSRLTVL.

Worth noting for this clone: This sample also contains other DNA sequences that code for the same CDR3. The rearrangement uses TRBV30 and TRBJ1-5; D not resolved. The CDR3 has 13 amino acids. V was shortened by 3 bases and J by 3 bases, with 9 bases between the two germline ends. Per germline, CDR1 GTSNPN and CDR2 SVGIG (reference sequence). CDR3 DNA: TGTGCCTGGAGCGGCGGGAACAATCAGCCCCAGCATTTT. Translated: CAWSGGNNQPQHF.

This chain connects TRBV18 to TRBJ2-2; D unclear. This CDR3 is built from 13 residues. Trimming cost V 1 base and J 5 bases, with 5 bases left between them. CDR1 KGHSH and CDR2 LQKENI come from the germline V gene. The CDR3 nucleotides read TGTGCCAGCTCACCACATGAGACCGGGGAGCTGTTTTTT. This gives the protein CASSPHETGELFF.

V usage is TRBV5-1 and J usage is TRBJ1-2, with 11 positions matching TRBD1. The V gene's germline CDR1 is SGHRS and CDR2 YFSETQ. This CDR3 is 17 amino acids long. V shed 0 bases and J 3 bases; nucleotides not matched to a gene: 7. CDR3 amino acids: CASSLGGQGAYDYGYTF. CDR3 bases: TGCGCCAGCAGCTTGGGAGGACAGGGGGCGTATGACTATGGCTACACCTTC. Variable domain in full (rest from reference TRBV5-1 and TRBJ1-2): KAGVTQTPRYLIKTRGQQVTLSCSPISGHRSVSWYQQTPGQGLQFLFEYFSETQRNKGNFPGRFSGRQFSNSRSEMNVSTLELGDSALYLCASSLGGQGAYDYGYTFGSGTRLTVV.

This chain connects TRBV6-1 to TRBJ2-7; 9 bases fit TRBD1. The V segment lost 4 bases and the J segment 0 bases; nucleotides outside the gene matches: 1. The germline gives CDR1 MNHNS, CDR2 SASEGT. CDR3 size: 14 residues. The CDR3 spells CASSVQGASYEQYF. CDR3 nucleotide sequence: TGTGCCAGCAGTGTACAGGGGGCCTCCTACGAGCAGTACTTC.

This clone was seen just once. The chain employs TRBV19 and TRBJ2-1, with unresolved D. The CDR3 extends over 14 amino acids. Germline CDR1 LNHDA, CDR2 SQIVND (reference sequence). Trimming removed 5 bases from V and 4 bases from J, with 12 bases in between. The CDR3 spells CASSYLPPYNEQFF. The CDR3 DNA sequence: TGTGCCAGTAGTTACCTTCCCCCTTACAATGAGCAGTTCTTC. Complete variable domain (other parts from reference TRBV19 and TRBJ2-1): DGGITQSPKYLFRKEGQNVTLSCEQNLNHDAMYWYRQDPGQGLRLIYYSQIVNDFQKGDIAEGYSVSREKKESFPLTVTSAQKNPTAFYLCASSYLPPYNEQFFGPGTRLTVL.

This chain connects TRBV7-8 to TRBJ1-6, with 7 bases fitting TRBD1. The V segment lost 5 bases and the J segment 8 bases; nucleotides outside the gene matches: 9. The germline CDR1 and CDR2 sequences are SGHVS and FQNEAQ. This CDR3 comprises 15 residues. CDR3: CASSGTGQTYSPLHF. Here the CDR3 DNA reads TGTGCCAGCAGCGGAACGGGACAGACATATTCACCCCTCCACTTT.

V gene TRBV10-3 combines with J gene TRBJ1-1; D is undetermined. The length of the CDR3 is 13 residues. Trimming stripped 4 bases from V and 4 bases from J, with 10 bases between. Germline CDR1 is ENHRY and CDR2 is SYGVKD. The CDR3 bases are TGTGCCATCAGTGGACGTTTGGCCACTGAAGCTTTCTTT. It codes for CAISGRLATEAFF.

The CDR3 loop is CASSYYSEQGLQYF. The DNA of the CDR3 is TGTGCCAGCAGTTATTACTCCGAACAGGGTTTGCAGTATTTT. The chain employs TRBV6-5 and TRBJ2-3, with D perhaps matching TRBD1 (6 bases). This CDR3 is 14 amino acids long. The ends were cut back, 3 bases at V and 11 bases at J, with 18 bases in the middle. Germline V gene sequence: CDR1 MNHEY, CDR2 SVGAGI.

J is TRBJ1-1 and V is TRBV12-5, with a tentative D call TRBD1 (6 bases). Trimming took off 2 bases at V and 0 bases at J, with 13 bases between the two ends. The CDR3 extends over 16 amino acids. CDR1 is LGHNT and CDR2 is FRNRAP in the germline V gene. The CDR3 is CASGLWGGHLNTEAFF. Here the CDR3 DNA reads TGTGCTAGTGGTTTGTGGGGGGGACATCTGAACACTGAAGCTTTCTTT.